The 31 T cell receptor beta chains below come from one sample, sequenced in a study of blood T cell repertoires in COVID-19. Data came from immunoSEQ multiplex PCR; TCRdb stores just in-frame clones and leaves some out. Found here are about 410,000 clones, over 75% of them singletons; the top ten hold 1.5% to 1.7%. The sequenced sample was peripheral blood. Receptor source: a woman in her thirties or forties with COVID-19, enrolled during active disease.

The J gene is TRBJ1-5, the V gene TRBV7-8; 8 bases map to TRBD1. CDR1 SGHVS and CDR2 FQNEAQ come from the germline V gene. Germline trimming cut 5 bases from V and 0 bases from J; bases unmatched to any gene: 15. This CDR3 contains 19 residues. The CDR3 here is CASSTFVGQEVVSNQPQHF. The CDR3 DNA sequence: TGTGCCAGCAGCACGTTTGTGGGACAGGAGGTAGTTAGCAATCAGCCCCAGCATTTT.

This clone was picked up a small number of times. J is TRBJ1-2 and V is TRBV7-2, with 10 bases fitting TRBD1. Germline CDR1 reads SGHTA; CDR2 reads FQGNSA. Germline trimming cut 5 bases from V and 4 bases from J; bases unmatched to any gene: 1. The CDR3 length is 13 residues. The CDR3 loop is CASSRQGAYGYTF. The CDR3 DNA reads TGTGCCAGCAGCCGACAGGGGGCCTATGGCTACACCTTC.

This clone was seen only once. The CDR3 sequence: CASSQDLQGPYGYTF. Written as DNA, the CDR3 is TGTGCCAGCAGCCAAGATCTTCAGGGGCCCTATGGCTACACCTTC. The chain links TRBV4-2 to TRBJ1-2; D might be TRBD1 (6 bases). Germline assignment: CDR1 LGHNA and CDR2 YNFKEQ. The ends were cut back, 0 bases at V and 4 bases at J, with 12 bases in the middle. The CDR3 covers 15 residues.

The V call is TRBV7-8, the J call TRBJ2-5; 7 bases align to TRBD2. From germline, CDR1 is SGHVS and CDR2 FQNEAQ. The CDR3 covers 18 residues. V lost 4 bases, J lost 2 bases, and 16 bases stayed unmatched. The CDR3 nucleotides read TGTGCCAGCAGCTCTAACGCGTTTACCCGGGACTATCAAGAGACCCAGTACTTC. It codes for CASSSNAFTRDYQETQYF.

This clone was observed a handful of times. This chain links TRBV5-6 with TRBJ1-5; D is perhaps TRBD1 (5 bases). This CDR3 has 15 amino acids. V shed 6 bases and J shed 0 bases, with 13 bases lying between them. CDR1 and CDR2 (germline): SGHDT, YYEEEE. The CDR3 here is CASTLGGYSNQPQHF. The CDR3 DNA is TGTGCCAGCACCCTCGGGGGGTATAGCAATCAGCCCCAGCATTTT.

The rearrangement uses TRBV19 and TRBJ1-5; D remains unclear. V dropped 4 bases and J dropped 0 bases, with 16 bases sitting between them. This CDR3 contains 17 residues. Germline CDR1 and CDR2: LNHDA and SQIVND (reference sequence). The CDR3 here is CASSSDAGAYSNQPQHF. The CDR3 DNA follows: TGTGCCAGTAGTAGTGACGCGGGAGCTTATAGCAATCAGCCCCAGCATTTT.

CDR3: CASSVGTSGAGPETQYF. In nucleotides, the CDR3 is TGTGCCAGCAGCGTAGGGACTAGCGGGGCCGGGCCGGAGACCCAGTACTTC. The chain joins TRBV9 to TRBJ2-5, with TRBD2 matching 12 bases. There are 17 residues in the CDR3. Germline V gene sequence: CDR1 SGDLS, CDR2 YYNGEE. The V segment lost 0 bases and the J segment 5 bases; nucleotides outside the gene matches: 8.

This clone occurred once. This chain connects TRBV5-1 to TRBJ1-1; D remains unclear. Per germline, CDR1 SGHRS and CDR2 YFSETQ. V was clipped by 2 bases and J by 1 base, with 12 bases between them. CDR3 size: 15 residues. DNA of the CDR3: TGCGCCAGCAGCTTTGACTTCCGGGGGAACACTGAAGCTTTCTTT. Translation: CASSFDFRGNTEAFF.

This chain joins TRBV7-3 and TRBJ2-1; TRBD2 matches 11 bases. V was pared by 4 bases and J by 7 bases, with 9 bases of the junction left unmatched. The V gene's germline CDR1 is SGHTA and CDR2 FQGTGA. The CDR3 consists of 16 residues. CDR3 in amino acids: CASSSIAGGLGNEQFF. DNA for the CDR3: TGTGCCAGCAGCTCTATAGCGGGAGGGCTTGGGAATGAGCAGTTCTTC.

V is TRBV7-9 and J is TRBJ1-4; tentative D call: TRBD1 (6 bases). The CDR3 length is 17 residues. Between the trimmed V and J ends, which lost 1 base and 0 bases, there was a span of 12 bases. Germline V gene sequence: CDR1 SEHNR, CDR2 FQNEAQ (reference sequence). CDR3: CASSLDGQSATNEKLFF. The CDR3 nucleotides read TGTGCCAGCAGCTTAGATGGACAGTCTGCAACTAATGAAAAACTGTTTTTT. Combining the CDR3 with reference TRBV7-9 and TRBJ1-4 gives the whole variable domain DTGVSQNPRHKITKRGQNVTFRCDPISEHNRLYWYRQTLGQGPEFLTYFQNEAQLEKSRLLSDRFSAERPKGSFSTLEIQRTEQGDSAMYLCASSLDGQSATNEKLFFGSGTQLSVL.

This clone was detected only once. The chain has TRBV12-3 or TRBV12-4 and TRBJ1-1; D might be TRBD1 (6 bases). The CDR3 runs to 13 residues. Trimming pared 4 bases from V and 1 base from J, leaving 7 bases between. CDR3 DNA sequence: TGTGCCAGCAGTTCAGGGGCGAACACTGAAGCTTTCTTT. Its protein product is CASSSGANTEAFF.

This chain connects TRBV5-5 to TRBJ2-3; 7 bases agree with TRBD2. Germline V lookup: CDR1 SGHKS, CDR2 YYEKEE (reference sequence). Unmatched junction bases numbered 6, after V lost 1 base and J lost 7 bases. The CDR3 loop spans 14 amino acids. The DNA for the CDR3 is TGTGCCAGCAGCTTGTCCGGGGGGTTCAATACGCAGTATTTT. It translates to CASSLSGGFNTQYF. The entire variable domain, with the rest obtained from reference TRBV5-5 and TRBJ2-3, is as follows: DAGVTQSPTHLIKTRGQQVTLRCSPISGHKSVSWYQQVLGQGPQFIFQYYEKEERGRGNFPDRFSARQFPNYSSELNVNALLLGDSALYLCASSLSGGFNTQYFGPGTRLTVL.

The chain is built from TRBV15 and TRBJ2-1; D is unclear. The germline V gene has CDR1 LNHNV and CDR2 YYDKDF (reference sequence). This CDR3 contains 14 residues. V was cut by 0 bases and J by 7 bases, with 10 bases left in between. CDR3 residues: CATSRELSRNEQFF. The CDR3 region has the DNA TGTGCCACCAGCAGAGAATTGTCGAGGAATGAGCAGTTCTTC.

The CDR3 DNA follows: TGTGCCAGCAGTTTAGCTCCTTTACAGGGGATAAATGGCTACACCTTC. It encodes CASSLAPLQGINGYTF. The chain carries TRBV27 and TRBJ1-2; 7 bases are a match to TRBD1. Germline V lookup: CDR1 MNHEY, CDR2 SMNVEV (reference sequence). After removal of 2 bases from V and 6 bases from J, the junction contained 12 bases not matched to a gene. This CDR3 has 16 residues.

The V gene is TRBV9, the J gene TRBJ2-3, with D perhaps TRBD2 (7 bases). The CDR3 length is 21 residues. Germline V gene data show CDR1 as SGDLS and CDR2 as YYNGEE. The ends were cut back, 0 bases at V and 0 bases at J, with 26 bases in the middle. Here the CDR3 reads CASSVGVTTGGLSSSTDTQYF. DNA for the CDR3: TGTGCCAGCAGCGTAGGCGTAACTACCGGGGGGCTCTCCTCTAGCACAGATACGCAGTATTTT.

The V gene is TRBV28, the J gene TRBJ2-3, with 8 bases aligning to TRBD1. CDR1 and CDR2 from the germline V gene are MDHEN and SYDVKM. The ends lost 6 bases at V and 4 bases at J; junction bases unmatched: 3. The CDR3 has 13 amino acids. CDR3 in DNA: TGTGCCAGCAGAGAACAGGGGGCAGATACGCAGTATTTT. Translated, it gives CASREQGADTQYF.

The genes are TRBV6-5 and TRBJ2-7, with D unclear. The CDR3 length is 14 residues. Trimming left V 0 bases short and J 4 bases short, with 10 bases between. The germline V gene encodes CDR1 MNHEY and CDR2 SVGAGI. DNA of the CDR3: TGTGCCAGCAGTTACTCGATCGCGGCGTACGAGCAGTACTTC. Amino acids: CASSYSIAAYEQYF.

The genes are TRBV27 and TRBJ1-1, with a weak D call TRBD1 (6 bases). The CDR3 runs to 14 residues. The germline V gene has CDR1 MNHEY and CDR2 SMNVEV (reference sequence). The V and J ends lost 3 bases and 4 bases respectively, with 12 bases between them. The CDR3 sequence is CASSFDRSGTEAFF. The CDR3 DNA reads TGTGCCAGCAGTTTCGACAGGTCCGGCACTGAAGCTTTCTTT.

The CDR3 DNA reads as TGTGCCAGCTCACCCCCAAACAGGGTAGGAAGCGAGCAGTACTTC. It is translated as CASSPPNRVGSEQYF. V is TRBV18 and J is TRBJ2-7; a possible D gene is TRBD1 (6 bases). CDR1 KGHSH and CDR2 LQKENI come from the germline V gene. The V end was cut by 3 bases, the J end by 6 bases, with 18 bases between. The CDR3 covers 15 residues.

This clone was seen once. One end of the junction fails to match germline, which may point to a read error. This rearrangement joins TRBV6-6 to TRBJ1-5, with D possibly being TRBD1 (6 bases). The CDR3 totals 15 residues. CDR1 and CDR2 from the germline V gene are MNHNY and SVGAGI (reference sequence). In DNA form, the CDR3 reads TGTGCCAGCAGTTACTCGGGGGGGGGCAACCAGCCCCAGCATTTT. Encoded protein: CASSYSGGGNQPQHF.

The chain combines TRBV5-1 with TRBJ2-5; 7 nucleotides match TRBD2. CDR3 length: 14 amino acids. The V and J ends lost 7 bases and 5 bases, in that order; junction bases with no gene match: 11. CDR1 is SGHRS and CDR2 is YFSETQ in the germline V gene. The CDR3 protein is CASGNPRGGETQYF. In DNA, the CDR3 is TGCGCCAGCGGAAATCCTCGGGGAGGGGAGACCCAGTACTTC. The entire variable domain, with the rest obtained from reference TRBV5-1 and TRBJ2-5, is as follows: KAGVTQTPRYLIKTRGQQVTLSCSPISGHRSVSWYQQTPGQGLQFLFEYFSETQRNKGNFPGRFSGRQFSNSRSEMNVSTLELGDSALYLCASGNPRGGETQYFGPGTRLLVL.

This clone showed up just a few times. V is TRBV27 and J is TRBJ1-2; 8 bases fit TRBD1. Germline V CDR1 and CDR2: MNHEY, SMNVEV (reference sequence). The CDR3 loop spans 15 amino acids. Germline trimming cut 5 bases from V and 4 bases from J; bases unmatched to any gene: 9. The CDR3: CASSHLATGGYGYTF. The CDR3 DNA reads as TGTGCCAGCAGTCACCTCGCCACAGGGGGCTATGGCTACACCTTC.

The V call is TRBV19, the J call TRBJ1-4, with a possible D match to TRBD1 (5 bases). The CDR3 spans 16 residues. Trimming took off 3 bases at V and 7 bases at J, with 18 bases between the two ends. Germline assignment: CDR1 LNHDA and CDR2 SQIVND (reference sequence). The CDR3 here is CASSIGGGTVAEKLFF. The CDR3 DNA reads TGTGCCAGTAGTATCGGCGGGGGTACGGTGGCTGAAAAACTGTTTTTT. The full variable domain, rest sourced from reference TRBV19 and TRBJ1-4, is DGGITQSPKYLFRKEGQNVTLSCEQNLNHDAMYWYRQDPGQGLRLIYYSQIVNDFQKGDIAEGYSVSREKKESFPLTVTSAQKNPTAFYLCASSIGGGTVAEKLFFGSGTQLSVL.

J is TRBJ2-1 and V is TRBV6-2 or TRBV6-3, with D possibly matching TRBD2 (6 bases). This CDR3 is 16 amino acids long. Germline assignment: CDR1 MNHEY and CDR2 SVGEGT. Trimming took 6 bases from V and 9 from J, leaving 24 bases between them. CDR3 protein: CASSYRRAGEVGEQFF. CDR3 sequence (DNA): TGTGCCAGCAGCTATAGGAGGGCCGGGGAGGTGGGTGAGCAGTTCTTC.

This clone was detected once. The V call is TRBV11-2, the J call TRBJ1-2; 7 nucleotides align to TRBD1. V shed 2 bases, J shed 8 bases, and the junction held 5 bases outside the gene matches. The CDR3 sequence is 13 residues long. Looked up from germline, CDR1 is SGHAT and CDR2 is FQNNGV. The CDR3: CASSLIAGGGYTF. In DNA form, the CDR3 reads TGTGCCAGCAGCTTAATAGCAGGGGGGGGCTACACCTTC.

The rearrangement uses TRBV4-3 and TRBJ1-1; D might be TRBD1 (6 bases). The ends were cut back, 0 bases at V and 3 bases at J, with 11 bases in the middle. CDR1 and CDR2 (germline): LGHNA, YSLEER. The length of the CDR3 is 15 residues. In nucleotides, the CDR3 is TGCGCCAGCAGCCAAGATTCGGCAGGGGACACTGAAGCTTTCTTT. This sequence encodes CASSQDSAGDTEAFF.

The chain has TRBV18 and TRBJ2-7, with a tentative D call TRBD1 (5 bases). The germline gives CDR1 KGHSH, CDR2 LQKENI. The V end lost 3 bases, the J end lost 2 bases, and 11 bases lay between the germline ends. This CDR3 is built from 14 residues. CDR3 protein: CASSPSTGTYEQYF. Here the CDR3 DNA reads TGTGCCAGCTCACCCAGCACAGGAACCTACGAGCAGTACTTC.

The chain carries TRBV28 and TRBJ1-4; 8 nucleotides line up with TRBD1. Germline V gives CDR1 MDHEN, CDR2 SYDVKM. The CDR3 has 12 amino acids. Trimming cost V 6 bases and J 10 bases; bases outside gene matches: 4. The DNA of the CDR3 is TGTGCCAGCAGGTCACAGGGGGTAAAACTGTTTTTT. Amino acids: CASRSQGVKLFF.

The chain is built from TRBV30 and TRBJ2-2; 12 positions match TRBD1. The J segment lost 7 bases and the V segment lost 2 bases, leaving 5 bases of the junction unmatched. CDR3 length: 15 amino acids. The germline V gene encodes CDR1 GTSNPN and CDR2 SVGIG (reference sequence). The CDR3 DNA follows: TGTGCCTGGAGTTGGGGACAGGGGGCCGGCGGGGAGCTGTTTTTT. Translation: CAWSWGQGAGGELFF.

The chain joins TRBV19 to TRBJ1-3; D might be TRBD1 (5 bases). CDR3 length: 14 amino acids. V was clipped by 6 bases and J by 0 bases, with 9 bases between them. CDR1 is LNHDA and CDR2 is SQIVND in the germline V gene (reference sequence). The CDR3 reads CASRKGVSGNTIYF. The CDR3 nucleotides read TGTGCCAGTAGGAAAGGGGTCTCTGGAAACACCATATATTTT.

The genes are TRBV7-9 and TRBJ2-7, with a possible D match to TRBD1 (5 bases). There are 13 residues in the CDR3. The germline V gene has CDR1 SEHNR and CDR2 FQNEAQ (reference sequence). V was cut by 5 bases and J by 7 bases, with 15 bases left in between. CDR3 in amino acids: CASSQGFVGEQYF. As DNA, the CDR3 is TGTGCCAGCAGCCAGGGTTTTGTGGGGGAGCAGTACTTC. The full variable domain, its missing parts supplied by reference TRBV7-9 and TRBJ2-7, is DTGVSQNPRHKITKRGQNVTFRCDPISEHNRLYWYRQTLGQGPEFLTYFQNEAQLEKSRLLSDRFSAERPKGSFSTLEIQRTEQGDSAMYLCASSQGFVGEQYFGPGTRLTVT.